The clone carrying this T cell receptor beta chain showed up just a few times. Its target is unknown. This specimen comes from a study of identical twins. Study observations and caveats: High-abundance cord blood beta clonotypes had fewer insertions; memory repertoires showed none. Findings depended on cross-sectional statistics rather than tracking the same donors. Beta out-of-frame twin sharing showed a weaker excess.

TCRdb called the 5' RACE reads again in MiXCR, with one record for every CDR3 protein. The sample contains some 1,700,000 distinct CDR3 sequences, under 35% of which appear only once. The sequence was obtained from a newborn girl in good health. The specimen sequenced was cord blood.

CDR3 nucleotides: TGCGCCAGCAGCCATAGAGCGCGGGGGAGCGAGCAGTACTTC. Protein sequence: CASSHRARGSEQYF. The chain combines TRBV4-1 with TRBJ2-7, with TRBD2 matching over 7 bases. Looked up from germline, CDR1 is MGHRA and CDR2 is YSYEKL. With 3 bases clipped from V and 6 bases from J, the junction kept 8 bases outside the gene matches. The CDR3 consists of 14 residues.